Below, 10 T cell receptor beta chains from the same sample are listed, as sequenced in a study of CD8+ T cells in alopecia areata. Treatment meaning: oral pan-JAK inhibitor, 5-10 mg twice daily. Extraction of RNA preceded its reverse transcription into cDNA, which served as the sequencing template. Here immunoSEQ multiplex PCR was the method, and the copy in TCRdb shows in-frame clones only, minus some. The profile shows about 260,000 clones, 60% of them singletons. Source: CD4+ T cells sorted from blood, taken between weeks 51 and 52, from a patient treated with tofacitinib. The source is a human donor with alopecia areata.

This clone has at least ten counts. V gene TRBV6-1 combines with J gene TRBJ2-1; D is unclear. V gave up 4 bases and J gave up 8 bases, with 24 bases separating them. The germline CDR1 and CDR2 sequences are MNHNS and SASEGT. The CDR3 has 17 amino acids. The CDR3 spells CASSGMKVLGRSDEQFF. DNA for the CDR3: TGTGCCAGCAGTGGAATGAAGGTTCTCGGACGTTCCGATGAGCAGTTCTTC.

V and J are TRBV27 and TRBJ1-6; possibly TRBD1 for D (5 bases). CDR1 MNHEY and CDR2 SMNVEV come from the germline V gene (reference sequence). The CDR3 has 14 amino acids. V was trimmed by 2 bases and J by 10 bases, leaving 12 bases between them. The CDR3 DNA sequence: TGTGCCAGCAGTTTAGTTGGGGCCCGATCACCCCTCCACTTT. Protein product: CASSLVGARSPLHF.

This clone has a handful of counts. This chain links TRBV11-2 with TRBJ2-3; D tentatively reads TRBD1 or TRBD2 (5 bases each). CDR1 and CDR2 from the germline V gene are SGHAT and FQNNGV. This CDR3 has 16 residues. The V end lost 7 bases, the J end lost 0 bases, and 17 bases lay between the germline ends. CDR3 in DNA: TGTGCCAGCACCTCCCAGGGAGCGGCTAGCACAGATACGCAGTATTTT. As protein: CASTSQGAASTDTQYF.

The rearrangement joins TRBV29-1 to TRBJ1-5; D is perhaps TRBD1 (6 bases). V was trimmed by 6 bases and J by 6 bases, leaving 15 bases between them. The CDR3 sequence is 13 residues long. Germline CDR1 and CDR2: SQVTM and ANQGSEA. The CDR3 is CSVGGGGGQPQHF. Here the CDR3 DNA reads TGCAGCGTCGGCGGAGGGGGAGGTCAGCCCCAGCATTTT.

The chain combines TRBV30 with TRBJ1-5; D perhaps matches TRBD1 (6 bases). From germline, CDR1 is GTSNPN and CDR2 SVGIG (reference sequence). V lost 1 base and J 5 bases, leaving 6 bases between the germline ends. CDR3 length: 12 residues. This chain's CDR3 is CAWSAGDQPQHF. The CDR3 DNA reads TGTGCCTGGAGTGCAGGGGATCAGCCCCAGCATTTT. The variable domain in full, with the rest retrieved from reference TRBV30 and TRBJ1-5, is SQTIHQWPATLVQPVGSPLSLECTVEGTSNPNLYWYRQAAGRGLQLLFYSVGIGQISSEVPQNLSASRPQDRQFILSSKKLLLSDSGFYLCAWSAGDQPQHFGDGTRLSIL.

The chain is built from TRBV11-3 and TRBJ2-1; no clear D gene. The V gene lost 5 bases and the J gene lost 8 bases, with 10 bases spanning the gap. Germline lookup yields CDR1 SGHNT and CDR2 YENEEA. CDR3 length: 12 residues. The CDR3 here is CASSVTRHEQFF. The CDR3 DNA sequence: TGTGCCAGCAGCGTAACCAGGCATGAGCAGTTCTTC.

This clone was seen a few times. This sequence joins TRBV6-6 and TRBJ2-3; 8 nucleotides align to TRBD1. Germline CDR1 MNHNY, CDR2 SVGAGI (reference sequence). The CDR3 is 15 residues long. V shed 6 bases, J shed 1 base, and the junction held 6 bases outside the gene matches. The CDR3 spells CASRGSGQGTDTQYF. In DNA, the CDR3 is TGTGCCAGCAGGGGGTCGGGACAGGGCACAGATACGCAGTATTTT.

This clone appeared a single time. The chain joins TRBV29-1 to TRBJ1-1; D gene uncertain. V gave up 5 bases and J gave up 7 bases, with 11 bases separating them. CDR1 and CDR2 (germline): SQVTM, ANQGSEA. CDR3 size: 11 residues. Written as DNA, the CDR3 is TGCAGCGTTAAAACGTTGGATGAAGCTTTCTTT. Protein product: CSVKTLDEAFF.

The gene calls are TRBV29-1 and TRBJ1-2, with D possibly matching TRBD1 (5 bases). Trimming shortened V by 8 bases and J by 3 bases, and 16 bases separated the two germline ends. Germline CDR1 and CDR2: SQVTM and ANQGSEA. The CDR3 spans 13 residues. This CDR3 is CSPWGPADYGYTF. The CDR3, as DNA: TGCAGCCCGTGGGGCCCTGCGGACTATGGCTACACCTTC.

This clone turned up a few times. J is TRBJ1-6 and V is TRBV29-1; maybe TRBD1 (6 bases). Germline V gene data show CDR1 as SQVTM and CDR2 as ANQGSEA. The length of the CDR3 is 13 residues. V lost 6 bases to trimming and J lost 7 bases, with 13 bases between them. In DNA form, the CDR3 reads TGCAGCGTACAAGGGACACCGAATTCACCCCTCCACTTT. Protein product: CSVQGTPNSPLHF.